Described below is a single T cell receptor (beta chain) sequence and its context. The antigen is unknown. The CDR3 is made up of 14 amino acids. V lost 2 bases and J 7 bases, leaving 14 bases between the germline ends. In germline, CDR1 is SGHTA, CDR2 FQGNSA. This record comes from a study of T cell clonotyping in hematopoietic cell transplantation. Study-level results: After transplant, recipient diversity fell while pathologically expanded clonotypes grew through day 180.

TCRdb's copy holds only in-frame clones and misses some; the assay was immunoSEQ multiplex PCR. Of approximately 42,000 clones in the sample, 95% are singletons; the top ten hold approximately 0.9%. This TCR was sampled from a man aged 30-40 years in good health. Some clones in this sample may be carry-over from other donors' samples. The V call is TRBV7-2, the J call TRBJ1-1; D gene ambiguous. Sequenced material: peripheral blood mononuclear cells. This CDR3 is CASSLMWGDDEAFF. In DNA form, the CDR3 reads TGTGCCAGCAGCTTAATGTGGGGAGACGATGAAGCTTTCTTT.